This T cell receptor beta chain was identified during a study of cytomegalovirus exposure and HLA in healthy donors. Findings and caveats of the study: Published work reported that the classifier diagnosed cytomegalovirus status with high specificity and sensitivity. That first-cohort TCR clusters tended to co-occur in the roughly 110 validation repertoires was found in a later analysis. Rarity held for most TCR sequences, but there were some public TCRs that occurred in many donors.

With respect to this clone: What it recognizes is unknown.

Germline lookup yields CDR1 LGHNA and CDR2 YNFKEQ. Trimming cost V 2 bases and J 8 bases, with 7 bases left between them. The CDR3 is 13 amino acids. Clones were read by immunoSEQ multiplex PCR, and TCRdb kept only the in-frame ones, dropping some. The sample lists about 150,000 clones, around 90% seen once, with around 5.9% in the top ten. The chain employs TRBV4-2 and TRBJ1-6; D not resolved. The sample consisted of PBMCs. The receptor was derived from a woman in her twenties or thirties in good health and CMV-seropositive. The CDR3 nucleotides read TGTGCCAGCAGCCAAAGGAGCTATTCACCCCTCCACTTT. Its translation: CASSQRSYSPLHF.